Following are 20 T cell receptor beta chains from one sample sequenced in a study of lymphopenia after photon versus proton radiotherapy. Data came from immunoSEQ multiplex PCR; TCRdb stores just in-frame clones and leaves some out. Among around 20,000 clones listed, approximately 84% were seen once. This sample comprised peripheral blood, obtained from a patient treated with photon-based radiotherapy. These receptors originate from a woman between 50 and 59 years old with pancreatic cancer.

This clone was detected only once. The CDR3 nucleotides read TGTGCCAGCAGCGTTTCCAACGACAATGAGCAGTTCTTC. The encoded protein is CASSVSNDNEQFF. The chain carries TRBV9 and TRBJ2-1, with unresolved D. Germline-derived CDR1 and CDR2 are SGDLS and YYNGEE. The CDR3 length is 13 residues. The V gene lost 2 bases and the J gene lost 5 bases, with 8 bases spanning the gap.

The chain has TRBV4-3 and TRBJ2-7; possible D gene TRBD1, 5 bases. This CDR3 contains 17 residues. Trimming took off 0 bases at V and 5 bases at J, with 20 bases between the two ends. Looked up from germline, CDR1 is LGHNA and CDR2 is YSLEER. As DNA, the CDR3 is TGCGCCAGCAGCCAAGACCTCGGCGCAGGGCACGGAGACGAGCAGTACTTC. Translated: CASSQDLGAGHGDEQYF.

The chain carries TRBV18 and TRBJ2-4; TRBD1 is a possible D gene (6 bases). Germline V CDR1 and CDR2: KGHSH, LQKENI. The CDR3 has 14 residues. With 0 bases removed from V and 7 bases from J, the gap between germline ends came to 10 bases. The CDR3 nucleotides are TGTGCCAGCTCACCACCTGTGACAGGCAACATTCAGTACTTC. Protein sequence: CASSPPVTGNIQYF.

This clone was detected only a few times. This chain links TRBV2 with TRBJ2-3; 14 bases align to TRBD2. Trimming at V came to 9 bases and at J to 8 bases, leaving 7 bases not matched to a gene. This CDR3 has 14 residues. Germline V CDR1 and CDR2: SNHLY, FYNNEI. CDR3 nucleotide sequence: TGTGCCAGGGGACTAGCGGGGGCCACGGGTACGCAGTATTTT. Translation: CARGLAGATGTQYF.

The CDR3 here is CASSPQGTGELFF. The CDR3 DNA sequence: TGTGCCAGCAGCCCACAAGGCACCGGGGAGCTGTTTTTT. This chain links TRBV2 with TRBJ2-2; D is ambiguous. The CDR3 is made up of 13 amino acids. V lost 6 bases to trimming and J lost 4 bases, with 9 bases between them. Germline CDR1 SNHLY, CDR2 FYNNEI.

In its sample, this clone was seen a few times. This sequence joins TRBV11-1 and TRBJ2-5; 14 bases are a match to TRBD2. In germline, CDR1 is SGHAT, CDR2 FQDESV (reference sequence). Trimming took 5 bases from V and 5 from J; bases not matched to a gene: 1. This CDR3 has 14 amino acids. Written as DNA, the CDR3 is TGTGCCAGCAGCCGGACTAGCGGGAGGGAGACCCAGTACTTC. As protein: CASSRTSGRETQYF.

The rearrangement links TRBV11-2 to TRBJ2-5; D uncertain. There are 14 residues in the CDR3. Germline V lookup: CDR1 SGHAT, CDR2 FQNNGV. Between the trimmed V and J ends, which lost 5 bases and 2 bases, there was a span of 12 bases. This CDR3 reads CASSPTGLQETQYF. The CDR3 region has the DNA TGTGCCAGCAGCCCCACCGGCCTACAAGAGACCCAGTACTTC. Filled out from reference TRBV11-2 and TRBJ2-5, the complete variable domain reads EAGVAQSPRYKIIEKRQSVAFWCNPISGHATLYWYQQILGQGPKLLIQFQNNGVVDDSQLPKDRFSAERLKGVDSTLKIQPAKLEDSAVYLCASSPTGLQETQYFGPGTRLLVL.

The rearrangement joins TRBV11-3 to TRBJ2-3; tentatively, D is TRBD1 or TRBD2 (5 bases each). Germline V lookup: CDR1 SGHNT, CDR2 YENEEA. There are 13 residues in the CDR3. Trimming shortened V by 3 bases and J by 5 bases, and 9 bases separated the two germline ends. The CDR3 sequence is CASSFGTGDTQYF. In nucleotides, the CDR3 is TGTGCCAGCAGCTTCGGGACGGGAGATACGCAGTATTTT.

This rearrangement joins TRBV9 to TRBJ2-1; TRBD1 agrees at 7 bases. CDR1 SGDLS and CDR2 YYNGEE come from the germline V gene. The V gene end was trimmed by 4 bases and the J gene end by 0 bases; junction bases not matched to a gene: 4. CDR3 length: 15 residues. The CDR3 here is CASSPQGSSYNEQFF. CDR3 nucleotides: TGTGCCAGCAGCCCACAGGGGAGCTCCTACAATGAGCAGTTCTTC.

The chain employs TRBV19 and TRBJ2-7; D gene ambiguous. The CDR3 is made up of 13 amino acids. V lost 6 bases and J lost 4, with 13 bases in between. CDR1 and CDR2 from the germline V gene are LNHDA and SQIVND (reference sequence). This chain's CDR3 is CASSQGSFYEQYF. In nucleotides, the CDR3 is TGTGCCAGTAGCCAAGGGTCATTTTACGAGCAGTACTTC.

The chain couples TRBV29-1 to TRBJ2-5; no clear D gene. There are 13 residues in the CDR3. Germline CDR1 reads SQVTM; CDR2 reads ANQGSEA. V was pared by 8 bases and J by 2 bases, with 15 bases between. In nucleotides, the CDR3 is TGCAGCCCAATCTTGTACAGACAAGAGACCCAGTACTTC. It specifies CSPILYRQETQYF.

The V call is TRBV18, the J call TRBJ2-2; 7 bases match TRBD1. CDR3 length: 15 amino acids. The trim removed 8 bases at V and 2 bases at J, leaving 8 bases unmatched. Germline CDR1 is KGHSH and CDR2 is LQKENI. The CDR3 protein is CASAPGQSNTGELFF. DNA of the CDR3: TGTGCCAGCGCCCCGGGACAGTCTAACACCGGGGAGCTGTTTTTT.

J is TRBJ2-1 and V is TRBV10-1; 9 bases are shared with TRBD2. The CDR3 length is 14 residues. Germline V gene lookup returns CDR1 WNHNN and CDR2 SYGVQD (reference sequence). V shed 5 bases and J 6 bases; nucleotides not matched to a gene: 5. The CDR3: CASSSAGGANEQFF. CDR3 coding DNA: TGCGCCAGCAGTTCGGCGGGAGGGGCCAATGAGCAGTTCTTC.

The chain carries TRBV5-3 and TRBJ2-1; no firm D call. TRBV5-3 is classed as an ORF, of uncertain function. V was pared by 3 bases and J by 8 bases, with 15 bases between. The CDR3 length is 14 residues. The CDR3 DNA follows: TGTGCCAGAAGCTCCCGGGTCCTTAGGGATGAGCAGTTCTTC. Translating it yields CARSSRVLRDEQFF.

The rearrangement uses TRBV18 and TRBJ2-7; D not certain. The CDR3 sequence is 14 residues long. V lost 3 bases, J lost 7 bases, and 16 bases lay in between. Germline CDR1 KGHSH, CDR2 LQKENI. The DNA for the CDR3 is TGTGCCAGCTCACCCGAATATTTGGGTGGAGAGCAGTACTTC. Translating gives CASSPEYLGGEQYF. Full variable domain (remainder filled in from reference TRBV18 and TRBJ2-7): NAGVMQNPRHLVRRRGQEARLRCSPMKGHSHVYWYRQLPEEGLKFMVYLQKENIIDESGMPKERFSAEFPKEGPSILRIQQVVRGDSAAYFCASSPEYLGGEQYFGPGTRLTVT.

The chain employs TRBV5-4 and TRBJ2-3; D ambiguous. The V end lost 1 base, the J end lost 4 bases, and 1 base lay between the germline ends. This CDR3 is built from 11 residues. Per the germline V gene, CDR1 is SGHNT and CDR2 is YYREEE (reference sequence). The CDR3 loop reads CASSLSDTQYF. CDR3 DNA sequence: TGTGCCAGCAGCTTGTCAGATACGCAGTATTTT.

V usage is TRBV11-2 and J usage is TRBJ2-5; the D call may be TRBD1 or TRBD2 (5 bases each). Germline lookup yields CDR1 SGHAT and CDR2 FQNNGV. The CDR3 has 17 residues. With 0 bases removed from V and 4 bases from J, the gap between germline ends came to 18 bases. The CDR3 reads CASSLDQRGARAETQYF. CDR3 sequence (DNA): TGTGCCAGCAGCTTAGATCAGAGGGGAGCGAGGGCAGAGACCCAGTACTTC.

The chain uses TRBV7-8 and TRBJ1-1, with a possible D match to TRBD1 (5 bases). In germline, CDR1 is SGHVS, CDR2 FQNEAQ. The CDR3 runs 15 residues. V was clipped by 1 base and J by 10 bases, with 19 bases between them. The CDR3 is CASSLVVEGAVGAFF. Here the CDR3 DNA reads TGTGCCAGCAGCTTAGTGGTCGAAGGGGCAGTGGGAGCTTTCTTT.

The chain uses TRBV15 and TRBJ2-5; D possibly corresponds to TRBD1 (6 bases). The germline V gene has CDR1 LNHNV and CDR2 YYDKDF (reference sequence). The CDR3 runs to 12 residues. Trimming shortened V by 8 bases and J by 3 bases, and 10 bases separated the two germline ends. The CDR3 DNA reads TGTGCCACCGGGGGCTTCAAAGAGACCCAGTACTTC. It translates to CATGGFKETQYF. Based on the CDR3 plus reference TRBV15 and TRBJ2-5, the full variable domain is DAMVIQNPRYQVTQFGKPVTLSCSQTLNHNVMYWYQQKSSQAPKLLFHYYDKDFNNEADTPDNFQSRRPNTSFCFLDIRSPGLGDTAMYLCATGGFKETQYFGPGTRLLVL.

The CDR3 spells CSARDSGGYTF. In DNA, the CDR3 is TGCAGTGCTAGAGATAGTGGGGGCTACACCTTC. The chain combines TRBV20-1 with TRBJ1-2; no firm D call. The CDR3 runs to 11 residues. Germline V CDR1 and CDR2: DFQATT, SNEGSKA (reference sequence). V gave up 0 bases and J gave up 8 bases, with 7 bases separating them.